Each of the 21 T cell receptor beta chains below was sequenced from the same sample in a study of early T cells in non-severe SARS-CoV-2 infection. TCRdb reanalysed the 5' RACE reads using MiXCR and keeps one entry per CDR3 protein. Here the sample spans about 26,000 distinct CDR3 sequences, around 4.5% being singletons. Source material: whole blood. Receptors originate from an adult who was a healthcare worker with PCR-confirmed SARS-CoV-2 infection or an uninfected control (not recorded which).

This clonotype appeared many times. The V and J genes are TRBV7-2 and TRBJ2-3; 12 positions match TRBD2. Looked up from germline, CDR1 is SGHTA and CDR2 is FQGNSA. The CDR3 runs to 15 residues. With V trimmed by 5 bases and J by 6 bases, 6 bases remained unmatched. The CDR3 region has the DNA TGTGCCAGCAGCCTGACTAGCGGGGGCCTCGATACGCAGTATTTT. It yields the protein CASSLTSGGLDTQYF.

This clonotype was detected ten times or more. This chain joins TRBV10-1 and TRBJ2-7, with D hard to call. Trimming removed 2 bases at V and 5 bases at J, with 10 bases between. Germline CDR1 is WNHNN and CDR2 is SYGVQD (reference sequence). CDR3 length: 13 amino acids. The CDR3 region has the DNA TGCGCCAGCAGTGAGGGGGTATCCCACGAGCAGTACTTC. Translated, it gives CASSEGVSHEQYF.

This clonotype has a count of ten or more. This rearrangement joins TRBV11-2 to TRBJ1-4; tentative D call: TRBD1 (5 bases). There are 16 residues in the CDR3. Germline-derived CDR1 and CDR2 are SGHAT and FQNNGV. Deletions cut 5 bases from V and 2 bases from J, with 15 bases between. The CDR3 protein is CASSPGSGMTNEKLFF. In nucleotides, the CDR3 is TGTGCCAGCAGCCCCGGCTCAGGGATGACTAATGAAAAACTGTTTTTT.

At least ten counts were recorded for this clonotype. This chain links TRBV30 with TRBJ1-6; no reliable D call. The CDR3 extends over 12 amino acids. Germline V lookup: CDR1 GTSNPN, CDR2 SVGIG (reference sequence). V lost 2 bases to trimming and J lost 7 bases, with 6 bases between them. The CDR3 nucleotides read TGTGCCTGGAGTTTCCCAAATTCACCCCTCCACTTT. Translating it yields CAWSFPNSPLHF.

This clonotype showed up many times. V and J are TRBV5-1 and TRBJ1-5; D uncertain. This CDR3 is built from 15 residues. V lost 0 bases and J 6 bases, leaving 13 bases between the germline ends. The germline V gene encodes CDR1 SGHRS and CDR2 YFSETQ. The CDR3 DNA follows: TGCGCCAGCAGCTTGGCTGGGTATCCTAGTCAGCCCCAGCATTTT. Amino acid sequence: CASSLAGYPSQPQHF.

This clonotype was picked up many times. The V call is TRBV12-3 or TRBV12-4, the J call TRBJ2-3, with TRBD2 identical over 12 bases. The CDR3 length is 16 residues. V trimming: 3 bases; J trimming: 2 bases; junction bases outside the gene matches: 3. The CDR3 bases are TGTGCCAGCAGTTTCGGACTAGCGGGGACCACAGATACGCAGTATTTT. Encoded protein: CASSFGLAGTTDTQYF.

This clonotype was counted at least ten times. The J gene is TRBJ1-4, the V gene TRBV27; the D is unclear. Germline lookup yields CDR1 MNHEY and CDR2 SMNVEV (reference sequence). This CDR3 is 13 amino acids long. V was clipped by 8 bases and J by 4 bases, with 11 bases between them. The CDR3 DNA reads as TGTGCCAGCCGCCCGGCAGATAATGAAAAACTGTTTTTT. This codes for CASRPADNEKLFF.

This clonotype was recorded a few times. It may be a read error: a sequence one base away is much more abundant. J is TRBJ2-3 and V is TRBV5-5; 10 nucleotides align to TRBD1. The junction had 10 bases not matched to a gene; V was cut back by 5 bases and J by 4 bases. Germline assignment: CDR1 SGHKS and CDR2 YYEKEE (reference sequence). There are 16 residues in the CDR3. CDR3 coding DNA: TGTGCCAGCAGATCTGTCGCGACAGGGGGCGCAGATACGCAGTATTTT. Amino acid sequence: CASRSVATGGADTQYF.

In its sample, this clonotype was seen many times. The rearrangement uses TRBV12-3 or TRBV12-4 and TRBJ2-5; TRBD2 aligns across 8 bases. V lost 6 bases and J lost 4; bases outside the gene matches: 4. The CDR3 has 13 amino acids. CDR3 sequence reads: CASRLTSGETQYF. The CDR3 DNA follows: TGTGCCAGCAGACTAACTAGCGGAGAGACCCAGTACTTC.

The chain joins TRBV12-3 or TRBV12-4 to TRBJ2-3; 13 bases fit TRBD2. This CDR3 has 16 amino acids. Trimming cost V 6 bases and J 2 bases; bases outside gene matches: 5. The CDR3 DNA is TGTGCCAGCAGCCTCGGACTAGCGGGGGCCACAGATACGCAGTATTTT. As protein: CASSLGLAGATDTQYF.

This clonotype occurred a few times. The chain is built from TRBV10-3 and TRBJ1-5; weak D call: TRBD1 (6 bases). The length of the CDR3 is 13 residues. Germline loops: CDR1 ENHRY, CDR2 SYGVKD. V lost 9 bases and J 1 base, leaving 10 bases between the germline ends. CDR3 in DNA: TGTGCCATAGGACAGTTGAGCAATCAGCCCCAGCATTTT. Translated, it gives CAIGQLSNQPQHF.

At least ten counts were recorded for this clonotype. The rearrangement links TRBV15 to TRBJ2-3; TRBD1 matches 8 bases. The germline CDR1 and CDR2 sequences are LNHNV and YYDKDF (reference sequence). The length of the CDR3 is 17 residues. The ends lost 3 bases at V and 4 bases at J; junction bases unmatched: 12. The CDR3 DNA sequence: TGTGCCACCAGCAGGGACAGGGTACGATCTTGGGCAGATACGCAGTATTTT. This gives the protein CATSRDRVRSWADTQYF.

This clonotype has ten or more counts. V and J are TRBV5-1 and TRBJ2-1; no definite D call. This CDR3 comprises 11 residues. V lost 5 bases and J 8 bases, leaving 8 bases between the germline ends. Germline V gene sequence: CDR1 SGHRS, CDR2 YFSETQ. The CDR3 spells CASRPLHEQFF. For the CDR3, the DNA is TGCGCCAGCAGGCCCCTTCATGAGCAGTTCTTC.

This clonotype showed up many times. The genes are TRBV5-1 and TRBJ2-3; the D gene is possibly TRBD2 (7 bases). V was shortened by 4 bases and J by 1 base, with 16 bases between the two germline ends. CDR1 is SGHRS and CDR2 is YFSETQ in the germline V gene. The CDR3 runs 16 residues. The CDR3 DNA is TGCGCCAGCAGCCTCCTAGGGGGGGGGCGCACAGATACGCAGTATTTT. Its protein is CASSLLGGGRTDTQYF.

This clonotype was recorded at least ten times. The V and J genes are TRBV13 and TRBJ2-3; tentatively, D is TRBD1 (5 bases). Germline V CDR1 and CDR2: PRHDT, FYEKMQ (reference sequence). The CDR3 runs 15 residues. Between the trimmed V and J ends, which lost 5 bases and 1 base, there was a span of 13 bases. The CDR3 DNA reads as TGTGCCAGCAGCCCCAGGGCTAGGCGCACAGATACGCAGTATTTT. It is translated as CASSPRARRTDTQYF.

This clonotype was seen many times. V and J are TRBV18 and TRBJ2-7; a weak D match, TRBD1 (6 bases). V was clipped by 0 bases and J by 6 bases, with 12 bases between them. This CDR3 comprises 14 residues. Germline loops: CDR1 KGHSH, CDR2 LQKENI. CDR3 sequence: CASSPPGKGGEQYF. The CDR3 region has the DNA TGTGCCAGCTCACCACCGGGTAAAGGGGGCGAGCAGTACTTC.

In its sample, this clonotype was seen a few times. The chain uses TRBV6-1 and TRBJ2-7, with TRBD2 identical over 8 bases. CDR1 MNHNS and CDR2 SASEGT come from the germline V gene. This CDR3 spans 14 amino acids. The V segment lost 3 bases and the J segment 1 base; nucleotides outside the gene matches: 2. The DNA of the CDR3 is TGTGCCAGCAGTGATAGCGGGATATCCTACGAGCAGTACTTC. Its protein is CASSDSGISYEQYF.

This clonotype was counted at least ten times. The chain has TRBV11-2 and TRBJ2-5, with D possibly being TRBD2 (5 bases). The CDR3 contains 14 residues. Germline assignment: CDR1 SGHAT and CDR2 FQNNGV. V lost 1 base and J lost 5, with 11 bases in between. The CDR3 nucleotides are TGTGCCAGCAGCTTAGGTCGGGGTTGGGAGACCCAGTACTTC. It translates to CASSLGRGWETQYF.

This clonotype has more than one count but fewer than ten. V usage is TRBV29-1 and J usage is TRBJ2-5, with 9 bases fitting TRBD1. With V trimmed by 6 bases and J by 4 bases, 3 bases remained unmatched. The CDR3 runs to 12 residues. The germline gives CDR1 SQVTM, CDR2 ANQGSEA. The CDR3 here is CSVDRGGETQYF. In DNA form, the CDR3 reads TGCAGCGTGGACAGGGGAGGAGAGACCCAGTACTTC.

This clonotype is medium-sized by share. The chain carries TRBV18 and TRBJ2-7; D is possibly TRBD1 or TRBD2 (5 bases each). The CDR3 totals 16 residues. V lost 2 bases to trimming and J lost 3 bases, with 17 bases between them. Germline V lookup: CDR1 KGHSH, CDR2 LQKENI. The CDR3 region has the DNA TGTGCCAGCTCACCAGCCCGGGACGCACCTTTCTACGAGCAGTACTTC. Translating it yields CASSPARDAPFYEQYF.

This clonotype was found many times. The V gene is TRBV18, the J gene TRBJ1-1; perhaps TRBD1 as D (5 bases). The CDR3 length is 15 residues. V was shortened by 3 bases and J by 5 bases, with 16 bases between the two germline ends. Germline CDR1 KGHSH, CDR2 LQKENI. The CDR3 protein is CASSPPTTGRTEAFF. DNA for the CDR3: TGTGCCAGCTCACCCCCTACCACAGGACGGACTGAAGCTTTCTTT.